The 16 T cell receptor beta chains below were found in one sample sequenced in a study of spatial heterogeneity in lung cancer. In TCRdb, the 5' RACE reads were re-called with MiXCR into one record per CDR3 protein. The data contain about 36,000 distinct CDR3 sequences, just over 7.5% of them singletons. Time point specified: blood at routine non-recurrence follow-up after resection. Sequencing used PBMCs, obtained at follow-up. These receptor sequences come from a male donor with early-stage non-small cell lung cancer.

The genes are TRBV30 and TRBJ1-6, with 8 bases identical to TRBD1. This CDR3 region has 12 residues. Germline V lookup: CDR1 GTSNPN, CDR2 SVGIG (reference sequence). V shed 5 bases, J shed 8 bases, and the junction held 2 bases outside the gene matches. As DNA, the CDR3 is TGTGCCTGGGGGACAGGACATTCACCCCTCCACTTT. Its protein is CAWGTGHSPLHF.

This clonotype was counted at least ten times. The rearrangement uses TRBV27 and TRBJ2-3, with no clear D. Trimming shortened V by 5 bases and J by 0 bases, and 21 bases separated the two germline ends. Germline CDR1 is MNHEY and CDR2 is SMNVEV (reference sequence). This CDR3 comprises 18 residues. CDR3 sequence (DNA): TGTGCCAGCAGTCCAACACGGTATTCGGAAACTAGCACAGATACGCAGTATTTT. This sequence encodes CASSPTRYSETSTDTQYF.

This clonotype occurred many times. The chain carries TRBV5-1 and TRBJ1-5; D perhaps matches TRBD1 (5 bases). V was pared by 4 bases and J by 2 bases, with 13 bases between. CDR3 length equals 15 residues. In germline, CDR1 is SGHRS, CDR2 YFSETQ. The DNA for the CDR3 is TGCGCCAGCAGCAGGGACGGCGCCGGCAATCAGCCCCAGCATTTT. This codes for CASSRDGAGNQPQHF.

The table lists this clonotype with many counts. The chain has TRBV5-6 and TRBJ1-2; TRBD1 aligns across 7 bases. Germline loops: CDR1 SGHDT, CDR2 YYEEEE. The CDR3 runs 13 residues. The V gene end was trimmed by 1 base and the J gene end by 12 bases; junction bases not matched to a gene: 9. CDR3 loop: CASSLSGQAKDTF. The CDR3 DNA follows: TGTGCCAGCAGCTTGAGTGGACAGGCGAAGGACACCTTC.

This clonotype has at least ten counts. The chain carries TRBV19 and TRBJ2-2, with a possible D match to TRBD2 (5 bases). V lost 7 bases and J lost 5, with 11 bases in between. CDR3 length: 13 amino acids. CDR1 LNHDA and CDR2 SQIVND come from the germline V gene (reference sequence). The CDR3 sequence: CASTRTWTGELFF. The CDR3 bases are TGTGCCAGTACCAGGACTTGGACCGGGGAGCTGTTTTTT.

In its sample, this clonotype was seen many times. The CDR3 loop reads CASRDLLRVEQFF. DNA of the CDR3: TGTGCCAGCAGAGATCTTCTCCGGGTTGAGCAGTTCTTC. V usage is TRBV6-6 and J usage is TRBJ2-1; D is unclear. The length of the CDR3 is 13 residues. The germline V gene encodes CDR1 MNHNY and CDR2 SVGAGI (reference sequence). Trimming took 6 bases from V and 9 from J, leaving 15 bases between them.

This clonotype was seen repeatedly, ten times or more. V usage is TRBV6-2 or TRBV6-3 and J usage is TRBJ2-7; no clear D. The V gene's germline CDR1 is MNHEY and CDR2 SVGEGT. The CDR3 totals 14 residues. V gave up 5 bases and J gave up 7 bases, with 18 bases separating them. In DNA, the CDR3 is TGTGCCAGCAGTACAGCTAGTCTCCCTCGGGAGCAGTACTTC. This sequence encodes CASSTASLPREQYF.

This clonotype occurred many times. The chain joins TRBV30 to TRBJ2-2, with 10 positions matching TRBD1. CDR1 and CDR2 from the germline V gene are GTSNPN and SVGIG (reference sequence). V lost 5 bases and J lost 6; bases outside the gene matches: 6. The CDR3 covers 14 residues. CDR3 nucleotides: TGTGCCTGGGAGCCCGGGACAGGGGCCGGGGAGCTGTTTTTT. This encodes CAWEPGTGAGELFF.

This clonotype came up many times. J is TRBJ2-5 and V is TRBV29-1, with TRBD1 matching 10 bases. Germline V gives CDR1 SQVTM, CDR2 ANQGSEA. This CDR3 spans 14 amino acids. V was clipped by 4 bases and J by 2 bases; unmatched bases: 4. In DNA form, the CDR3 reads TGCAGCGTTGTAGGGACAGGGGTGCAAGAGACCCAGTACTTC. Translated, it gives CSVVGTGVQETQYF. Full variable domain (outside the CDR3, taken from reference TRBV29-1 and TRBJ2-5): SAVISQKPSRDICQRGTSLTIQCQVDSQVTMMFWYRQQPGQSLTLIATANQGSEATYESGFVIDKFPISRPNLTFSTLTVSNMSPEDSSIYLCSVVGTGVQETQYFGPGTRLLVL.

This clonotype was seen at least ten times. The gene calls are TRBV10-3 and TRBJ1-6, with D unresolved. CDR1 is ENHRY and CDR2 is SYGVKD in the germline V gene. The CDR3 has 17 residues. Trimming took 3 bases from V and 0 from J, leaving 12 bases between them. CDR3 loop: CAISDGPGSSYNSPLHF. The CDR3, as DNA: TGTGCCATCAGTGATGGGCCGGGGAGCTCCTATAATTCACCCCTCCACTTT.

This clonotype is labeled medium-sized. The chain joins TRBV19 to TRBJ2-1; D may match TRBD1 or TRBD2 (5 bases each). Trimming left V 3 bases short and J 7 bases short, with 7 bases between. The CDR3 loop spans 12 amino acids. Germline V CDR1 and CDR2: LNHDA, SQIVND (reference sequence). CDR3 sequence: CASSIGGNEQFF. The DNA of the CDR3 is TGTGCCAGTAGTATTGGGGGAAATGAGCAGTTCTTC.

This clonotype has ten or more counts. The V gene is TRBV20-1, the J gene TRBJ2-7, with D uncertain. The V gene's germline CDR1 is DFQATT and CDR2 SNEGSKA (reference sequence). The CDR3 is made up of 14 amino acids. The ends were cut back, 5 bases at V and 2 bases at J, with 16 bases in the middle. The CDR3 coding sequence is TGCAGTGCTTCAAACACTCTCTGGGCCTACGAGCAGTACTTC. Amino acids: CSASNTLWAYEQYF.

In this sample, this clonotype turned up many times. The gene calls are TRBV18 and TRBJ1-4; tentatively, D is TRBD1 (5 bases). The V gene's germline CDR1 is KGHSH and CDR2 LQKENI. The CDR3 totals 15 residues. Trimming took 4 bases from V and 3 from J, leaving 12 bases between them. The CDR3 loop reads CASSLEGRPNEKLFF. DNA of the CDR3: TGTGCCAGCTCACTCGAGGGGAGGCCTAATGAAAAACTGTTTTTT. The whole variable domain, remainder taken from reference TRBV18 and TRBJ1-4, is NAGVMQNPRHLVRRRGQEARLRCSPMKGHSHVYWYRQLPEEGLKFMVYLQKENIIDESGMPKERFSAEFPKEGPSILRIQQVVRGDSAAYFCASSLEGRPNEKLFFGSGTQLSVL.

The chain couples TRBV5-1 to TRBJ2-3; TRBD1 or TRBD2 may be the D gene (6 bases each). Germline lookup yields CDR1 SGHRS and CDR2 YFSETQ. V was trimmed by 6 bases and J by 0 bases, leaving 14 bases between them. The CDR3 extends over 15 amino acids. The CDR3 coding sequence is TGCGCCAGCACATCGGGGGCCAGTAGCACAGATACGCAGTATTTT. It yields the protein CASTSGASSTDTQYF. The variable domain in full, completed from reference TRBV5-1 and TRBJ2-3, reads KAGVTQTPRYLIKTRGQQVTLSCSPISGHRSVSWYQQTPGQGLQFLFEYFSETQRNKGNFPGRFSGRQFSNSRSEMNVSTLELGDSALYLCASTSGASSTDTQYFGPGTRLTVL.

In its sample, this clonotype was seen many times. The rearrangement uses TRBV13 and TRBJ2-7, with D uncertain. This CDR3 has 12 residues. V gave up 4 bases and J gave up 4 bases, with 8 bases separating them. The germline V gene has CDR1 PRHDT and CDR2 FYEKMQ (reference sequence). This CDR3 reads CASSSRPYEQYF. DNA of the CDR3: TGTGCCAGCAGCTCTCGACCGTACGAGCAGTACTTC.

This clonotype was counted many times. This chain connects TRBV5-1 to TRBJ2-2; 11 positions agree with TRBD2. Germline loops: CDR1 SGHRS, CDR2 YFSETQ. This CDR3 region has 16 residues. With 4 bases clipped from V and 6 bases from J, the junction kept 8 bases outside the gene matches. CDR3 loop: CASSPFLAGGAGELFF. The CDR3 region has the DNA TGCGCCAGCAGCCCCTTCCTAGCGGGGGGAGCCGGGGAGCTGTTTTTT.